The rows below give T cell receptor beta chains drawn from one sample of a study of T-cell reconstitution after alpha-beta-depleted transplantation in children. In TCRdb, the PCR reads were re-called with MiXCR into one record per CDR3 protein. The sample lists about 980,000 distinct CDR3 sequences, under 30% occurring once. The specimen comprised PBMCs, mostly from graft donor cells, sampled 360 days after TCRalphabeta/CD19-depleted stem cell transplant. The receptors shown here come from a boy less than two years old who had a stem cell transplant for SCID, so the T cells may come from the graft donor. Both conserved end residues are part of each CDR3. Only part of the rows carry a size: once, few, many, or a class if the clone is expanded.

TRBV12-3/TRBV12-4	.	TRBJ2-1	CASSIPSGGGYNEQFF
TRBV12-3/TRBV12-4	.	TRBJ1-3	CASSFWGKGSGNTIYF
TRBV9	few	TRBJ2-2	CASSVGVVAGELFF
TRBV12-3/TRBV12-4	few	TRBJ2-7	CASSGGVYEQYF
TRBV2	.	TRBJ2-7	CASSELLTPQPSYEQYF
TRBV12-3/TRBV12-4	few	TRBJ1-1	CASSLDRRARGTYTEAFF
TRBV5-6	few	TRBJ2-2	CASSRIGLVRELFF
TRBV5-1	.	TRBJ1-1	CASSVGRLNTEAFF
TRBV5-1	few	TRBJ2-1	CASSGTHLNLDEQFF
TRBV20-1	.	TRBJ2-3	CSARGKRGGLVRTQYF
TRBV9	once	TRBJ2-7	CASSVDPGPEQYF
TRBV6-6	.	TRBJ2-3	CASSSHPTDTQYF
TRBV7-9	.	TRBJ2-5	CASSLPRELQETQYF
TRBV5-5	.	TRBJ2-4	CASSLVVEGLAKNIQYF
TRBV20-1	few	TRBJ1-1	CSARDEALGGSNTEAFF
TRBV6-1	few	TRBJ2-4	CASCPLAGRKNIQYF
TRBV7-7	many	TRBJ2-2	CASSPTGTHTGELFF
TRBV20-1	.	TRBJ2-7	CSARSGAEQYF
TRBV4-3	few	TRBJ2-7	CASSNRDGEQYF